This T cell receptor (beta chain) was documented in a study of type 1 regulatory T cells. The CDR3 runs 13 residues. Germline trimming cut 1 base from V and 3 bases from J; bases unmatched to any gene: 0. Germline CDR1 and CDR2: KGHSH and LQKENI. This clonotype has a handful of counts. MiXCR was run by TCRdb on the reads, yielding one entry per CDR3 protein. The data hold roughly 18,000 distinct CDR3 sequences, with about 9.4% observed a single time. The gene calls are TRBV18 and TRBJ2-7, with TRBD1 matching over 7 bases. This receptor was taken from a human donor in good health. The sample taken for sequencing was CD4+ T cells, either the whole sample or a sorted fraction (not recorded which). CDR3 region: CASSPRDSYEQYF. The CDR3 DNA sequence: TGTGCCAGCTCACCACGGGACAGCTACGAGCAGTACTTC.